This TCR beta chain originates from a study of molecular identifiers for immune sequencing clone quantification. TCRdb independently ran MiXCR on the PCR reads; one entry per CDR3 protein. This table has a few hundred thousand distinct CDR3 sequences, 25% appearing once. The germline V and J ends were trimmed by 6 bases and 4 bases, with 18 bases remaining between them. The CDR3 is 15 amino acids. Germline values: CDR1 MNHEY, CDR2 SVGEGT. The sequence was obtained from a human donor in good health. Some libraries in this study had Jurkat cell RNA spiked in. The sequenced sample was naive CD8+ T cells from blood, with Jurkat cell RNA spiked in. Noted subset: FACS-sorted CD8+CD4-CCR7+CD45RA+ naive T cells. The chain links TRBV6-2 or TRBV6-3 to TRBJ1-1; D possibly corresponds to TRBD1 (6 bases). CDR3 sequence reads: CASRILGGLGTEAFF. CDR3 DNA: TGTGCCAGCAGAATCCTGGGGGGGCTCGGCACTGAAGCTTTCTTT.